The rows below give T cell receptor beta chains drawn from one sample of a study of regulatory T cells in long-lasting Graves disease. Each CDR3 protein is one row after TCRdb ran MiXCR on the multiplex PCR reads. The sample holds 500,000 or so distinct CDR3 sequences; 15% to 20% are singletons and the top ten take less than 15%. Another study also made use of these data, one on T cells in Graves' hyperthyroidism and ophthalmopathy.

Here the sequenced sample was peripheral blood mononuclear cells (PBMCs), taken at new diagnosis, from a patient treated with antithyroid drugs. Source of these receptors: a middle-aged man with Graves disease. Each CDR3 is given with its conserved first and last residue. The order of the fields is J gene, V gene, D gene, clone size, CDR3 DNA, CDR3 protein. The D gene is left open where the match is weak. Clone size is given for some rows only: seen once, a few or many times, or a class if the clone is expanded.

TRBJ2-7 | TRBV27 | - | many | TGTGCCAGCAGTTTATCGGCTAGCTCCGAGCAGTACTTC | CASSLSASSEQYF
TRBJ1-2 | TRBV7-2 | - | many | TGTGCCAGCAGCTTAAAATCCCAGGGGCGCATGGGCTACACCTTC | CASSLKSQGRMGYTF
TRBJ2-2 | TRBV11-2 | TRBD1 | many | TGTGCCAGCAGCCTACGCCGGACAGGCTACGCGAACACCGGGGAGCTGTTTTTT | CASSLRRTGYANTGELFF
TRBJ2-2 | TRBV28 | TRBD2 | - | TGTGCCAGCAGTTGCCCCGGGACTATAAGGTCGAACACCGGGGAGCTGTTTTTT | CASSCPGTIRSNTGELFF
TRBJ2-1 | TRBV7-9 | - | many | TGTGCCAGCAGCTTAGGTTTAGTTGAGCAGTTCTTC | CASSLGLVEQFF
TRBJ2-7 | TRBV11-2 | - | many | TGTGCCAGCAGGTCAAACAGGGTAGCACCCTACGAGCAGTACTTC | CASRSNRVAPYEQYF
TRBJ2-7 | TRBV20-1 | TRBD2 | many | TGCAGTGCTAGAGGACTAGCGGGGGCCACCTCCTACGAGCAGTACTTC | CSARGLAGATSYEQYF
TRBJ1-5 | TRBV28 | - | - | TGTACCAACAGTTTGGCGGGATCGGGGAGCAAGCCCCAGCATTTT | CTNSLAGSGSKPQHF
TRBJ2-2 | TRBV12-5 | - | - | TGTGCTAGTGGAAAGGTCACCGGGGAGCTGTTTTTT | CASGKVTGELFF
TRBJ1-4 | TRBV27 | TRBD1 | few | TGTGCCAGCACTCAGAACGGACAGGGGGCGGGAAAACTGTTTTTT | CASTQNGQGAGKLFF
TRBJ2-5 | TRBV7-3 | - | - | TGTGCCAGCAGCCGGAGAGGGGGGCTAGGAGAGACCCAGTACTTC | CASSRRGGLGETQYF
TRBJ2-5 | TRBV28 | - | many | TGTGCCAGCAGTTCACCCCAGGGGCGGGAGATGGAGGAGACCCAGTACTTC | CASSSPQGREMEETQYF
TRBJ2-7 | TRBV28 | TRBD2 | many | TGTGCCAGCAGTTTAAAGGGACTAGCGGGTCTATCGCCCTACGAGCAGTACTTC | CASSLKGLAGLSPYEQYF
TRBJ2-7 | TRBV28 | - | many | TGTGCCAGCAGTTCAGCGGTCGTTCTCCTCTACGAGCAGTACTTC | CASSSAVVLLYEQYF
TRBJ2-2 | TRBV19 | TRBD2 | many | TGTGCCAGTAAACTAGCGGGAGACACCGGGGAGCTGTTTTTT | CASKLAGDTGELFF
TRBJ2-2 | TRBV24-1 | - | many | TGTGCCACCAGTGATTCTCGGGAGTTGGTCGGGGAGCTGTTTTTT | CATSDSRELVGELFF
TRBJ2-7 | TRBV20-1 | TRBD2 | - | TGCAGTGCTAGAGATCCGAGTCTAGCGGGAGGGATACACGAGCAGTACTTC | CSARDPSLAGGIHEQYF
TRBJ2-5 | TRBV6-2/TRBV6-3 | - | - | TGTGCCAGCAGTACAGGGTCTTTAGAGACCCAGTACTTC | CASSTGSLETQYF
TRBJ2-7 | TRBV20-1 | - | many | TGCAGTGCTAGGCAGCCTGGCAGAATCCTAGCCGGCGAGCAGTACTTC | CSARQPGRILAGEQYF
TRBJ2-2 | TRBV2 | TRBD2 | many | TGTGCCAGCAGTGTTTCGACTAGCGGCGCCGGGGAGCTGTTTTTT | CASSVSTSGAGELFF
TRBJ2-3 | TRBV29-1 | - | few | TGCAGCGTTGACGAGGGGACAGATACGCAGTATTTT | CSVDEGTDTQYF
TRBJ2-5 | TRBV18 | - | few | TGTGCCAGCTCACCACGAGGGGTTTGGGAGACCCAGTACTTC | CASSPRGVWETQYF
TRBJ2-3 | TRBV28 | - | many | TGTGCCAGCAGTTGGACAGGCACAGATACGCAGTATTTT | CASSWTGTDTQYF
TRBJ2-1 | TRBV7-9 | - | - | TGTGCCAGCAGCTTAGGAGATAGCCGAAACAATGAGCAGTTCTTC | CASSLGDSRNNEQFF
TRBJ2-7 | TRBV5-1 | TRBD1 | few | TGCGCCAGCAGCCAAGGACAGGGGAACGAGCAGTACTTC | CASSQGQGNEQYF
TRBJ2-3 | TRBV12-3/TRBV12-4 | TRBD2 | many | TGTGCCAGCAGTGGGCGGACTAGCGGGAGATATACGCAGTATTTT | CASSGRTSGRYTQYF
TRBJ1-1 | TRBV27 | - | medium-sized | TGTGCCAGCAGTTTATACAAAGAACTGGGAAACACTGAAGCTTTCTTT | CASSLYKELGNTEAFF
TRBJ1-5 | TRBV20-1 | - | many | TGCAGTGCTAGAAATCCCGGACAGAAGAATCAGCCCCAGCATTTT | CSARNPGQKNQPQHF
TRBJ2-3 | TRBV7-9 | - | - | TGTGCCAGCAGCTTGAAACTAGATACGCAGTATTTT | CASSLKLDTQYF
TRBJ2-3 | TRBV6-9 | - | many | TGTGCCAGCAGTTTCGCCAGGGGTAGGAGACGCACAGATACGCAGTATTTT | CASSFARGRRRTDTQYF